Shown below are 4 T cell receptor beta chains from a single sample sequenced in a study of vaccination and CD4 T cells after COVID-19. Their target antigens are unknown. Treatment defined: approximately 11-day PBMC culture with coronavirus spike peptide pools or control peptides (ViraFEST assay). CD4+ T lymphocytes from the unexposed donor were collected before the COVID-19 pandemic (2011-2018). Sequence data for DNA of cultured CD4+ T cells were generated by the Oncomine TCR Beta short-read assay. TCRdb called the PCR reads again in MiXCR, with one record for every CDR3 protein. The sample holds roughly 7,200 distinct CDR3 sequences, approximately 38% seen once. Sequenced sample: CD4+ T cells from blood, cultured in vitro. These TCRs come from a human donor in good health.

The rearrangement links TRBV28 to TRBJ2-7; maybe TRBD1 (5 bases). V gave up 2 bases and J gave up 10 bases, with 12 bases separating them. The CDR3 spans 12 residues. Germline CDR1 and CDR2: MDHEN and SYDVKM. The CDR3 DNA reads as TGTGCCAGCAGTTTAGGGGCAAATCATCAGTACTTC. Protein: CASSLGANHQYF. The variable domain in full, completed from reference TRBV28 and TRBJ2-7, reads DVKVTQSSRYLVKRTGEKVFLECVQDMDHENMFWYRQDPGLGLRLIYFSYDVKMKEKGDIPEGYSVSREKKERFSLILESASTNQTSMYLCASSLGANHQYFGPGTRLTVT.

The genes are TRBV12-3 or TRBV12-4 and TRBJ1-2; D is possibly TRBD1 (6 bases). The CDR3 has 14 residues. V lost 3 bases to trimming and J lost 0 bases, with 8 bases between them. CDR3 region: CASSLGTTNYGYTF. The CDR3 region has the DNA TGTGCCAGCAGTTTGGGGACAACTAACTATGGCTACACCTTC.

This clonotype turned up a few times. The rearrangement joins TRBV6-2 or TRBV6-3 to TRBJ1-1, with no clear D. The CDR3 length is 14 residues. V was trimmed by 8 bases and J by 4 bases, leaving 17 bases between them. Germline-derived CDR1 and CDR2 are MNHEY and SVGEGT. The DNA of the CDR3 is TGTGCCAGCGATTCTGCCCCCCCGGGCACTGAAGCTTTCTTT. Translation: CASDSAPPGTEAFF.

The genes are TRBV5-6 and TRBJ1-1, with TRBD1 as a possible D gene (6 bases). Trimming took off 4 bases at V and 1 base at J, with 14 bases between the two ends. There are 15 residues in the CDR3. CDR1 and CDR2 from the germline V gene are SGHDT and YYEEEE. The CDR3 DNA is TGTGCCAGCAGCCGCCTTACAGGGTGGAACACTGAAGCTTTCTTT. Translated, it gives CASSRLTGWNTEAFF.